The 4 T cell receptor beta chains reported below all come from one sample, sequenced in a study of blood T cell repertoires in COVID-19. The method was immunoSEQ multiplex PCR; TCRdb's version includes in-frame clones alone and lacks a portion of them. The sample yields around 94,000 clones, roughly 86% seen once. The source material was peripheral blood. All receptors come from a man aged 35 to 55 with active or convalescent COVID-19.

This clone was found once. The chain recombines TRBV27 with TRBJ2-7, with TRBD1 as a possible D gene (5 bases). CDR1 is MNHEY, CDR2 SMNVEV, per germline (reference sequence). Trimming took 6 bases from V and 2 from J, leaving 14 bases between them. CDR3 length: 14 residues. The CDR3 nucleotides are TGTGCCAGCAGGGGCCAGGGTAGGACCTACGAGCAGTACTTC. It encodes CASRGQGRTYEQYF.

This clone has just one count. The CDR3 nucleotides are TGTGCCAGCAGTTTATCGACAGGGAATCCGAACAATGAGCAGTTCTTC. Translating gives CASSLSTGNPNNEQFF. This chain links TRBV27 with TRBJ2-1; 7 bases agree with TRBD1. The CDR3 is made up of 16 amino acids. With V trimmed by 0 bases and J by 5 bases, 7 bases remained unmatched. Germline-derived CDR1 and CDR2 are MNHEY and SMNVEV (reference sequence).

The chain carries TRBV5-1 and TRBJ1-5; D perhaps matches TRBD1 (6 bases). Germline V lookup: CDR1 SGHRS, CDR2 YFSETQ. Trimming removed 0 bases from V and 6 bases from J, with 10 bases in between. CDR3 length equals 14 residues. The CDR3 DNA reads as TGCGCCAGCAGCTTGGCAGGGGTTGGTCAGCCCCAGCATTTT. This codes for CASSLAGVGQPQHF.

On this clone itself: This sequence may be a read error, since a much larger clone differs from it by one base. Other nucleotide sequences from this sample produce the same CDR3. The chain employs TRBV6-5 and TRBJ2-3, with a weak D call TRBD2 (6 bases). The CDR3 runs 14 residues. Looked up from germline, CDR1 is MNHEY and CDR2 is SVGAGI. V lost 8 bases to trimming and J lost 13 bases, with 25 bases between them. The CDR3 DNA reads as TGTGCCAGCCGGATCCCGAGTGGGCCTAGGGAGGAGTATTTT. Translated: CASRIPSGPREEYF.